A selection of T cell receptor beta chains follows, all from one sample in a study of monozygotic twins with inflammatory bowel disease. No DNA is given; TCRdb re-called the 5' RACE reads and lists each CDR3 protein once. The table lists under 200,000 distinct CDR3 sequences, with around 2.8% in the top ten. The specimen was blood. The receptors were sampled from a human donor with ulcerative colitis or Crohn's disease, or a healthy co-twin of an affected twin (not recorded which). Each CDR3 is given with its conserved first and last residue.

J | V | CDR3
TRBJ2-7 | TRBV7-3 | CASSLTSGSNEQYF
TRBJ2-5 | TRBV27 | CASRDYQETQYF
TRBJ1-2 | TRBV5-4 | CASSLHRGENYGYTF
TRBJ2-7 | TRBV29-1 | CSVEDQTSGPYEQYF
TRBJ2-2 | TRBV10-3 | CAISESLIGRTFTGELFF
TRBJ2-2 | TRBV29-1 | CSGLLAGVAAGELFF
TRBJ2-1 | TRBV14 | CASSQTVSQFF
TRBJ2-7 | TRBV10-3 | CAISYGTDYEQYF
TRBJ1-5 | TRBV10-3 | CAISESPDIRNQPQHF
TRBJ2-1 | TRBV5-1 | CASSTPLAGGSYNEQFF
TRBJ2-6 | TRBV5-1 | CASSLNTGANVLTF
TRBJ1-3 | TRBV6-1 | CASSPRSSGNTIYF
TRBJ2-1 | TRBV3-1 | CASSQVTEYSEQFF
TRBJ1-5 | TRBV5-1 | CASSPDRGNQPQHF
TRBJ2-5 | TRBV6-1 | CASVRDRVSETQYF
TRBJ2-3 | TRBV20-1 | CSASSASTDTQYF
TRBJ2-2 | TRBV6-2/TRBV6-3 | CASGYAGVATGELFF
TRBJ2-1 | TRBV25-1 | CASSGTSGRGYNEQFF
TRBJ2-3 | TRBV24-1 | CATSDLDPDLDEGTQYF
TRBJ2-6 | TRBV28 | CASSLETAETVFSGANVLTF
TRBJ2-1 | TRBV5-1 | CASSLRQGIYNEQFF
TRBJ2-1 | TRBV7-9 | CASTSNGILQEQFF
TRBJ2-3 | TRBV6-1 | CASTGRREADTQYF
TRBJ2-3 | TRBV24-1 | CATSDDRTGRDTQYF
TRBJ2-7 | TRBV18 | CASSPGLAGAEQYF
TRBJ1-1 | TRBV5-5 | CASSGGYRPEAFF
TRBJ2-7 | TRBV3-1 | CASGSLSYEQYF
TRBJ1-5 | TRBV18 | CASSPRQGVDQPQHF
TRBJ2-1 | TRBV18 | CASSPGLVRGNEQFF
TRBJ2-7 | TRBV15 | CATSRDPFEQYF
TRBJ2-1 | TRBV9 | CASSVKLAGGKQFF
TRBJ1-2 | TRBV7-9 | CASSLPFEGSYGYTF
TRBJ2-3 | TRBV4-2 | CASSQIAANTDTQYF
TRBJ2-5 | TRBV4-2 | CASSLQREGLVTQYF
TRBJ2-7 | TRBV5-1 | CASSLEPGLASEQYF
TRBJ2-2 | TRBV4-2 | CASSQDVRGTGELFF
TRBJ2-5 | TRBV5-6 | CASSFRLAGEETQYF